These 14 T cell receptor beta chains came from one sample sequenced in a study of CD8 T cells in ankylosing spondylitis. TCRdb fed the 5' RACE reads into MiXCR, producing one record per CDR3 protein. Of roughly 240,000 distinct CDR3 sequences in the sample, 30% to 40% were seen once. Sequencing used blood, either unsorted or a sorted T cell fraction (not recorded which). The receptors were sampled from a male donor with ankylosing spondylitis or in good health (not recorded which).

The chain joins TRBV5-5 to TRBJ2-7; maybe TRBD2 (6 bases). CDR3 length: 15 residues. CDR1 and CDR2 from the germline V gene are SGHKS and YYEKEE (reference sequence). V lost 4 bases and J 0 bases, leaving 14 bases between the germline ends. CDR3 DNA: TGTGCCAGCAGCCCACCCTTCGGGGGCTCCTACGAGCAGTACTTC. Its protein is CASSPPFGGSYEQYF.

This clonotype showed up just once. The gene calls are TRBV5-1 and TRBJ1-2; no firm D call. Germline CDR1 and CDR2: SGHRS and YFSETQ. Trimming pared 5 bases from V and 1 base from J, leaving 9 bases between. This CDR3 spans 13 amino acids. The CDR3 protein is CASRGEGNYGYTF. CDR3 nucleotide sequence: TGCGCCAGCAGGGGCGAGGGTAACTATGGCTACACCTTC.

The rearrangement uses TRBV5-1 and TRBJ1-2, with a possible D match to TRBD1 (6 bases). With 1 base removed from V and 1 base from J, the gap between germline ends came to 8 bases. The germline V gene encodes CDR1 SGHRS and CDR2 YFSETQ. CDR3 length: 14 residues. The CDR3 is CASSLQGNNYGYTF. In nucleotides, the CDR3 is TGCGCCAGCAGCTTGCAGGGGAATAACTATGGCTACACCTTC. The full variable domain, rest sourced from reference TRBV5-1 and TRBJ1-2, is KAGVTQTPRYLIKTRGQQVTLSCSPISGHRSVSWYQQTPGQGLQFLFEYFSETQRNKGNFPGRFSGRQFSNSRSEMNVSTLELGDSALYLCASSLQGNNYGYTFGSGTRLTVV.

The DNA for the CDR3 is TGCAGCGTTGTCTCCTACGAGCAGTACTTC. Protein sequence: CSVVSYEQYF. V and J are TRBV29-1 and TRBJ2-7; D remains unclear. CDR3 length: 10 residues. The germline V gene encodes CDR1 SQVTM and CDR2 ANQGSEA. Deletions cut 4 bases from V and 0 bases from J, with 1 base between.

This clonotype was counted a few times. The CDR3 is CASSRISRVTEAFF. CDR3 DNA sequence: TGTGCCAGCAGCCGGATCTCCAGGGTCACTGAAGCTTTCTTT. The gene calls are TRBV3-1 and TRBJ1-1; D might be TRBD1 (5 bases). The CDR3 consists of 14 residues. The V gene lost 4 bases and the J gene lost 4 bases, with 13 bases spanning the gap. Germline V gene data show CDR1 as LGHDT and CDR2 as YNNKEL (reference sequence). Full variable domain (rest looked up from reference TRBV3-1 and TRBJ1-1): DTAVSQTPKYLVTQMGNDKSIKCEQNLGHDTMYWYKQDSKKFLKIMFSYNNKELIINETVPNRFSPKSPDKAHLNLHINSLELGDSAVYFCASSRISRVTEAFFGQGTRLTVV.

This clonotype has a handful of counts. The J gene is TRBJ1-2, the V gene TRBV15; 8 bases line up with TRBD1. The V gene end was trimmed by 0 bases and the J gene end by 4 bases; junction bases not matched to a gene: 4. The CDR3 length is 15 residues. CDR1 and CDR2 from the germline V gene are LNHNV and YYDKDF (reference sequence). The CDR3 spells CATSRDQGAGYGYTF. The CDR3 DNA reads TGTGCCACCAGCAGAGATCAGGGGGCGGGCTATGGCTACACCTTC.

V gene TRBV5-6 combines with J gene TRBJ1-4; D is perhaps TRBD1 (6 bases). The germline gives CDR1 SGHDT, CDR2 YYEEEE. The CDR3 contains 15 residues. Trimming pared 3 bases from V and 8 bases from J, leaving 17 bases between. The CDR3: CASSSGWGALEKLFF. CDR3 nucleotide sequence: TGTGCCAGCAGCTCCGGGTGGGGGGCTCTGGAAAAACTGTTTTTT.

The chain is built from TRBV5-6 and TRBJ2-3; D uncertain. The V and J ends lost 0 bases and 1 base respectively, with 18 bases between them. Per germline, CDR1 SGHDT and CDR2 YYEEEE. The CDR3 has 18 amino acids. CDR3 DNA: TGTGCCAGCAGCTTGGCGCTAGGTGTGCGACCGGGCACAGATACGCAGTATTTT. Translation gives CASSLALGVRPGTDTQYF.

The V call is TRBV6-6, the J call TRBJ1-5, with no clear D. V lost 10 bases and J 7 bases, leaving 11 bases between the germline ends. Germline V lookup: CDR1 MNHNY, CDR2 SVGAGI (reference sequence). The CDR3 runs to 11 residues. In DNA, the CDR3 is TGTGCCACCCATAAATCCCAGCCCCAGCATTTT. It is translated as CATHKSQPQHF.

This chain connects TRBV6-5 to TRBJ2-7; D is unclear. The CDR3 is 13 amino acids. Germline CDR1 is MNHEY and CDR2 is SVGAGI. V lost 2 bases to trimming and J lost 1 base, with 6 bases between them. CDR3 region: CASSYTRSYEQYF. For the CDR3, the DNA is TGTGCCAGCAGTTACACACGATCCTACGAGCAGTACTTC.

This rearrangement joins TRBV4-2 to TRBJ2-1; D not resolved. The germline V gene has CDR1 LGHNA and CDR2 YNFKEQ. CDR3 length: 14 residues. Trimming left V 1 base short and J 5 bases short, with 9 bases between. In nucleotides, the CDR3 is TGTGCCAGCAGCCAAGTTGGCGGCAACAATGAGCAGTTCTTC. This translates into CASSQVGGNNEQFF.

CDR3 in DNA: TGTGCCAGCAGCCAAGGGGACAGGGGACCGTCGGAGACCCAGTACTTC. It yields the protein CASSQGDRGPSETQYF. The chain joins TRBV3-1 to TRBJ2-5; 10 bases agree with TRBD1. The CDR3 has 16 amino acids. The V gene's germline CDR1 is LGHDT and CDR2 YNNKEL (reference sequence). The V segment lost 1 base and the J segment 5 bases; nucleotides outside the gene matches: 7.

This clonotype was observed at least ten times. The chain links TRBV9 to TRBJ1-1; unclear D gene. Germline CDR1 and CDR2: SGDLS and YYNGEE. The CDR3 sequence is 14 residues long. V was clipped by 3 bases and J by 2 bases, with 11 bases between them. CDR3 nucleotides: TGTGCCAGCAGCGGAAGACATGGTAACACTGAAGCTTTCTTT. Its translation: CASSGRHGNTEAFF.

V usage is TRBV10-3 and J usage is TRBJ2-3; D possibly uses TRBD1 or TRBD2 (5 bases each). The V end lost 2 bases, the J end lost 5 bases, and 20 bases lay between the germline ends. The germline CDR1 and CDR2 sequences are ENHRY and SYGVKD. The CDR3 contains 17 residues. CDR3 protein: CAISEAAGANPGDTQYF. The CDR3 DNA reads TGTGCCATCAGTGAGGCGGCCGGGGCCAATCCGGGAGATACGCAGTATTTT.